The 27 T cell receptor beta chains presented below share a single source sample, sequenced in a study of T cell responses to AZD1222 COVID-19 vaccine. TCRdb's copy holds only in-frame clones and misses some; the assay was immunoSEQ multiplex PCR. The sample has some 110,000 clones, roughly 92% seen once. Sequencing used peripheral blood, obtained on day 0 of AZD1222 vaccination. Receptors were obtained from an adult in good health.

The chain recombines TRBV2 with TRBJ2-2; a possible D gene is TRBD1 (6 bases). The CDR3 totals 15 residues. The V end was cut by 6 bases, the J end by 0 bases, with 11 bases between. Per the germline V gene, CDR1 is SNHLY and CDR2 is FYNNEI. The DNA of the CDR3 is TGTGCCAGCAGGCCACAGGGAGCGAACACCGGGGAGCTGTTTTTT. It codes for CASRPQGANTGELFF.

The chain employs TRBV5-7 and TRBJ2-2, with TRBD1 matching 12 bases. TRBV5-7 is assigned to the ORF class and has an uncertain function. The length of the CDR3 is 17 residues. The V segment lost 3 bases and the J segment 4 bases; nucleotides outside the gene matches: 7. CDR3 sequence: CASSWGQGALGTGELFF. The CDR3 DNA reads TGTGCCAGCAGCTGGGGACAGGGGGCTCTTGGCACCGGGGAGCTGTTTTTT.

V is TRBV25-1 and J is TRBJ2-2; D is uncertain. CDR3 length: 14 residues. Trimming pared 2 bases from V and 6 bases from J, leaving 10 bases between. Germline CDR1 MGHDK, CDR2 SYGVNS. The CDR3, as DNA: TGTGCCAGCAGTGAACCCCTGTCAGCCGGGGAGCTGTTTTTT. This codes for CASSEPLSAGELFF.

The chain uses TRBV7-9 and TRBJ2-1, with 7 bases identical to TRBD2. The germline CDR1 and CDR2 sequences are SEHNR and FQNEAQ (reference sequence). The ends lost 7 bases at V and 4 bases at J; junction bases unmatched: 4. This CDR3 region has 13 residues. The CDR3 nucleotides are TGTGCCAGCACCCCGGGACTATACAATGAGCAGTTCTTC. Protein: CASTPGLYNEQFF. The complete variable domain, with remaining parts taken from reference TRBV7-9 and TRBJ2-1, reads DTGVSQNPRHKITKRGQNVTFRCDPISEHNRLYWYRQTLGQGPEFLTYFQNEAQLEKSRLLSDRFSAERPKGSFSTLEIQRTEQGDSAMYLCASTPGLYNEQFFGPGTRLTVL.

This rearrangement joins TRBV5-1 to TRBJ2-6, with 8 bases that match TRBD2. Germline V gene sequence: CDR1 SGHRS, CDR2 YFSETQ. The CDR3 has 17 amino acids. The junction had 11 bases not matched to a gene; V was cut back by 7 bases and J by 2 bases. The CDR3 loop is CASGSAAGGTGANVLTF. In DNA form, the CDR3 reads TGCGCCAGCGGGAGTGCTGCGGGAGGTACTGGGGCCAACGTCCTGACTTTC. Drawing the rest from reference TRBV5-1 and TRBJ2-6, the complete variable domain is KAGVTQTPRYLIKTRGQQVTLSCSPISGHRSVSWYQQTPGQGLQFLFEYFSETQRNKGNFPGRFSGRQFSNSRSEMNVSTLELGDSALYLCASGSAAGGTGANVLTFGAGSRLTVL.

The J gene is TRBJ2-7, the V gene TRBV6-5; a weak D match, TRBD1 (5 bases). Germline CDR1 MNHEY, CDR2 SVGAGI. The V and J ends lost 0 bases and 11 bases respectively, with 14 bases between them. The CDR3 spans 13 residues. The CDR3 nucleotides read TGTGCCAGCAGTTACTCTTCAAGGGGCCTAAAGTACTTC. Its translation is CASSYSSRGLKYF.

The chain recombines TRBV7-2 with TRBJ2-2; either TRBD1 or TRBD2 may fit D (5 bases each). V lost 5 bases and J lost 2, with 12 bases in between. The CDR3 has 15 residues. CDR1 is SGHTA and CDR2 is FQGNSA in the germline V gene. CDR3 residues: CASSKNRDNTGELFF. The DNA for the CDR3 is TGTGCCAGCAGCAAAAACCGGGACAACACCGGGGAGCTGTTTTTT.

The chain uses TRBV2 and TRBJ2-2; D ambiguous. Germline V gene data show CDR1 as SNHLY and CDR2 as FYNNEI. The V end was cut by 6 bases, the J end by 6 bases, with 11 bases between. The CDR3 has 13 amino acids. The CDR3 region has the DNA TGTGCCAGCAGCCCTCCCCGTCCCGGGGAGCTGTTTTTT. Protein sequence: CASSPPRPGELFF.

In DNA, the CDR3 is TGTGCCAGCAGCTATACAGGGCCTGAAGCTTTCTTT. Its protein is CASSYTGPEAFF. The J gene is TRBJ1-1, the V gene TRBV7-8; weak D call: TRBD1 (6 bases). Trimming removed 4 bases from V and 6 bases from J, with 9 bases in between. The CDR3 consists of 12 residues. Germline lookup yields CDR1 SGHVS and CDR2 FQNEAQ.

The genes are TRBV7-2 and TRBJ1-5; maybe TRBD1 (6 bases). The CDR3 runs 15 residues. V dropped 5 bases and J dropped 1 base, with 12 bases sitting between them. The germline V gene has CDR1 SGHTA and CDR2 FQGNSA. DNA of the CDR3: TGTGCCAGCAGCCCTACAGGGCTAAGCAATCAGCCCCAGCATTTT. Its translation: CASSPTGLSNQPQHF.

CDR3 sequence: CASSLAPYGTSVSSGTDTQYF. The DNA of the CDR3 is TGCGCCAGCAGCTTGGCCCCCTACGGGACATCGGTGTCCTCCGGCACAGATACGCAGTATTTT. The V call is TRBV5-1, the J call TRBJ2-3; a weak D match, TRBD1 (6 bases). CDR3 length: 21 amino acids. V lost 0 bases and J lost 1, with 27 bases in between. In germline, CDR1 is SGHRS, CDR2 YFSETQ.

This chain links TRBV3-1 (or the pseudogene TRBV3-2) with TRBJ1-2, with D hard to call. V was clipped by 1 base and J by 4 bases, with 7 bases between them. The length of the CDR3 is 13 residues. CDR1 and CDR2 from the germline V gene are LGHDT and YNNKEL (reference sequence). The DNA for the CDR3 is TGTGCCAGCAGCCAAGTGAAAAGCTATGGCTACACCTTC. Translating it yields CASSQVKSYGYTF.

CDR3 coding DNA: TGCGCCAGCAGTGATACAGATACGCAGTATTTT. Protein: CASSDTDTQYF. The V call is TRBV10-1, the J call TRBJ2-3; D gene unclear. The CDR3 runs 11 residues. Per germline, CDR1 WNHNN and CDR2 SYGVQD (reference sequence). Trimming took 3 bases from V and 3 from J, leaving 1 base between them.

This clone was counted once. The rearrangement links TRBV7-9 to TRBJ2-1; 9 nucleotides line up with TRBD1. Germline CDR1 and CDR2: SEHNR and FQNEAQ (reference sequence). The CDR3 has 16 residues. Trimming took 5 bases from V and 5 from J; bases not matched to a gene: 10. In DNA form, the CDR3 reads TGTGCCAGCAGCGCTCCCAGGACAGGGGACCACAATGAGCAGTTCTTC. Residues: CASSAPRTGDHNEQFF.

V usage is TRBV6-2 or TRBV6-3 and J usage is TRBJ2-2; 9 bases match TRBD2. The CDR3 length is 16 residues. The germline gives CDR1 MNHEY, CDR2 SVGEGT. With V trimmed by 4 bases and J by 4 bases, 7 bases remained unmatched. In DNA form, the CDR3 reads TGTGCCAGCAGTTCTGGGACTAGCTTCGGCACCGGGGAGCTGTTTTTT. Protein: CASSSGTSFGTGELFF.

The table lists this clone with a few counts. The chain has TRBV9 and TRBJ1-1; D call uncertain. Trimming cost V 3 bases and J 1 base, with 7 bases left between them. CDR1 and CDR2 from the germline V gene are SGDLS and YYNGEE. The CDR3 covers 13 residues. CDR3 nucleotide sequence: TGTGCCAGCAGCGCTCAGTGGAACACTGAAGCTTTCTTT. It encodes CASSAQWNTEAFF.

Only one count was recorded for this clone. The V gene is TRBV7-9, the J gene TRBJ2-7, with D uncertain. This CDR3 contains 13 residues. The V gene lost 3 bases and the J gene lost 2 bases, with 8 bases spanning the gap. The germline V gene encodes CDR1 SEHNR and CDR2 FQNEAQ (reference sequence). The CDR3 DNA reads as TGTGCCAGCAGCTTTGGCGGTACCTACGAGCAGTACTTC. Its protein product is CASSFGGTYEQYF.

CDR3 region: CASSTAGYNSPLHF. In DNA, the CDR3 is TGTGCCAGCAGTACCGCAGGTTATAATTCACCCCTCCACTTT. The V and J genes are TRBV2 and TRBJ1-6; D is unclear. CDR3 size: 14 residues. The germline V gene has CDR1 SNHLY and CDR2 FYNNEI. Trimming took 5 bases from V and 4 from J, leaving 9 bases between them.

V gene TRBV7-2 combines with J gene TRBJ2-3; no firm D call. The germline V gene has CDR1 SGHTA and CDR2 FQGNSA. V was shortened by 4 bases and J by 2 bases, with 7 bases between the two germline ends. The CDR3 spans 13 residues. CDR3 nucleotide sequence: TGTGCCAGCAGCTCCTTGACCACAGATACGCAGTATTTT. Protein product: CASSSLTTDTQYF. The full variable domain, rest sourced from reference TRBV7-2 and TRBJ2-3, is GAGVSQSPSNKVTEKGKDVELRCDPISGHTALYWYRQSLGQGLEFLIYFQGNSAPDKSGLPSDRFSAERTGGSVSTLTIQRTQQEDSAVYLCASSSLTTDTQYFGPGTRLTVL.

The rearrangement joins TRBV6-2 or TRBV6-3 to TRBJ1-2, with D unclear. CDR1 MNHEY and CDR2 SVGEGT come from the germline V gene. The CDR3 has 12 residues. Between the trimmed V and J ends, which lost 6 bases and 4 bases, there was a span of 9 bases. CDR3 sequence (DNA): TGTGCCAGCAGCCTCTCGATCTATGGCTACACCTTC. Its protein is CASSLSIYGYTF.

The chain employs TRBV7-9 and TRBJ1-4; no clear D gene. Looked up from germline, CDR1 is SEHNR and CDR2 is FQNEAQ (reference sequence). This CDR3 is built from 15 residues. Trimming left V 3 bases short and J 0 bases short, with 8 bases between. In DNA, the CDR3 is TGTGCCAGCAGCTTGGATGGGACAACTAATGAAAAACTGTTTTTT. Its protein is CASSLDGTTNEKLFF. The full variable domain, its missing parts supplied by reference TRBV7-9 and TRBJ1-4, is DTGVSQNPRHKITKRGQNVTFRCDPISEHNRLYWYRQTLGQGPEFLTYFQNEAQLEKSRLLSDRFSAERPKGSFSTLEIQRTEQGDSAMYLCASSLDGTTNEKLFFGSGTQLSVL.

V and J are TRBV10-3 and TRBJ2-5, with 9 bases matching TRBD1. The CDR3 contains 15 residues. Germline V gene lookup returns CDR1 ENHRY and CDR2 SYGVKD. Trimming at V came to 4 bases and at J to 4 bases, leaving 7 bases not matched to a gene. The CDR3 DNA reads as TGTGCCATCAGTGGGGCCCAGACAGGGGGAGAGACCCAGTACTTC. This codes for CAISGAQTGGETQYF.

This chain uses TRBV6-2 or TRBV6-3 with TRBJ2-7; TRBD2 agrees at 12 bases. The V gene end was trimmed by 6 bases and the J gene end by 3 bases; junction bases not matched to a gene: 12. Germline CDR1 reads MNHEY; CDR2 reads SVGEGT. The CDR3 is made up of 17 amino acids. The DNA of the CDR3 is TGTGCCAGCAGCGAAGGACTAGCGGGATCCAACCTCTACGAGCAGTACTTC. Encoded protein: CASSEGLAGSNLYEQYF.

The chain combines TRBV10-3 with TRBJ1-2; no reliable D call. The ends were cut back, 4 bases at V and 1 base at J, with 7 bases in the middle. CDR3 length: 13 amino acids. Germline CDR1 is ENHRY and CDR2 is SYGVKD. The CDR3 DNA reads TGTGCCATCAGTGCACCGAATAACTATGGCTACACCTTC. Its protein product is CAISAPNNYGYTF.

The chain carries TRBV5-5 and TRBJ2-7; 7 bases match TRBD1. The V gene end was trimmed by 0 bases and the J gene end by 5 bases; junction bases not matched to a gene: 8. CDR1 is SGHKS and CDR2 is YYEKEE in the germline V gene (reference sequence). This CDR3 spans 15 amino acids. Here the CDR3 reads CASSLVTGIPNEQYF. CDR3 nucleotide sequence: TGTGCCAGCAGCTTGGTGACAGGGATCCCCAACGAGCAGTACTTC.

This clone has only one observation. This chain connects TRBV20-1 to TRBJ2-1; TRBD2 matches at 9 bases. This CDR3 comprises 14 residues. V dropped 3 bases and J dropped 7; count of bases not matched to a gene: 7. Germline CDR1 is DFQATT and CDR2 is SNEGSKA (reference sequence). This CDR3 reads CSASLAGRYNEQFF. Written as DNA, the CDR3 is TGCAGTGCTAGTCTAGCGGGAAGATATAATGAGCAGTTCTTC.

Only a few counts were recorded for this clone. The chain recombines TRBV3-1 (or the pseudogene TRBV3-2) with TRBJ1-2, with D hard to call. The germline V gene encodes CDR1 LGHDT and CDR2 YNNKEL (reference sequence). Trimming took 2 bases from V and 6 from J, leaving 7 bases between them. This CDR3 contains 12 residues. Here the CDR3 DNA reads TGTGCCAGCAGCCAAAGGATCCATGGCTACACCTTC. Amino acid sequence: CASSQRIHGYTF.